A single sample is the source of the 8 T cell receptor beta chains below, sequenced in a study of blood T cell repertoires in COVID-19. Clones were sequenced by immunoSEQ multiplex PCR, and TCRdb holds only the in-frame ones, with some missing. The sample yields 200,000 to 250,000 clones, approximately 86% seen once. Sequencing used peripheral blood. Receptor source: a man between 18 and 29 years old with active or convalescent COVID-19.

This clone was seen a few times. This sequence joins TRBV19 and TRBJ2-7, with 12 bases aligning to TRBD2. CDR1 is LNHDA, CDR2 SQIVND, per germline (reference sequence). The trim removed 5 bases at V and 8 bases at J, leaving 7 bases unmatched. The CDR3 sequence is 14 residues long. The CDR3 bases are TGTGCCAGTAGTCCCCGGACTAGCGGGAATAAGCAGTACTTC. Encoded protein: CASSPRTSGNKQYF. The full variable domain, completed using reference TRBV19 and TRBJ2-7, is DGGITQSPKYLFRKEGQNVTLSCEQNLNHDAMYWYRQDPGQGLRLIYYSQIVNDFQKGDIAEGYSVSREKKESFPLTVTSAQKNPTAFYLCASSPRTSGNKQYFGPGTRLTVT.

This chain joins TRBV30 and TRBJ2-3, with TRBD2 matching over 11 bases. The CDR3 loop spans 15 amino acids. Germline V lookup: CDR1 GTSNPN, CDR2 SVGIG (reference sequence). V lost 1 base and J lost 5; bases outside the gene matches: 5. The CDR3 here is CAWSATSGARDTQYF. The CDR3, as DNA: TGTGCCTGGAGTGCGACTAGCGGGGCCCGAGATACGCAGTATTTT.

This chain uses TRBV5-1 with TRBJ1-4; 11 positions agree with TRBD1. CDR1 is SGHRS and CDR2 is YFSETQ in the germline V gene. J was trimmed by 7 bases and V by 0 bases; bases with no gene match: 5. The CDR3 is 16 residues long. CDR3 coding DNA: TGCGCCAGCAGCTTGGCGATCGGGACAGGGGGTGAAAAACTGTTTTTT. Translation: CASSLAIGTGGEKLFF.

The chain is built from TRBV27 and TRBJ2-5; D is unresolved. V lost 2 bases and J lost 3, with 10 bases in between. The CDR3 runs 14 residues. Germline values: CDR1 MNHEY, CDR2 SMNVEV (reference sequence). This CDR3 is CASSLRFQEETQYF. The CDR3 DNA sequence: TGTGCCAGCAGTTTAAGGTTCCAGGAAGAGACCCAGTACTTC.

The CDR3 is CSVRSGGTSGTDTQYF. In nucleotides, the CDR3 is TGCAGCGTCCGATCGGGGGGGACTAGCGGCACAGATACGCAGTATTTT. The chain couples TRBV29-1 to TRBJ2-3; 10 nucleotides match TRBD2. V lost 6 bases and J lost 1; bases outside the gene matches: 10. Germline assignment: CDR1 SQVTM and CDR2 ANQGSEA. The CDR3 consists of 16 residues.

The chain links TRBV24-1 to TRBJ2-1; D remains ambiguous. The CDR3 sequence is 12 residues long. CDR1 KGHDR and CDR2 SFDVKD come from the germline V gene. Trimming took off 3 bases at V and 8 bases at J, with 7 bases between the two ends. CDR3 amino acids: CATSDGLYEQFF. The DNA of the CDR3 is TGTGCCACCAGTGATGGGCTATATGAGCAGTTCTTC.

This clone was counted only a few times. V gene TRBV28 combines with J gene TRBJ2-1; 12 bases match TRBD2. CDR3 length equals 18 residues. Germline CDR1 reads MDHEN; CDR2 reads SYDVKM. The junction had 9 bases not matched to a gene; V was cut back by 3 bases and J by 3 bases. As DNA, the CDR3 is TGTGCCAGCAGTTTTATCCTAGCGGGAGGGTTAGGCTACAATGAGCAGTTCTTC. It yields the protein CASSFILAGGLGYNEQFF.

The rearrangement links TRBV11-2 to TRBJ1-6; a weak D match, TRBD1 (5 bases). Trimming left V 5 bases short and J 4 bases short, with 9 bases between. This CDR3 region has 14 residues. CDR1 SGHAT and CDR2 FQNNGV come from the germline V gene. The CDR3 here is CASSPDSYNSPLHF. The CDR3 DNA follows: TGTGCCAGCAGCCCCGACAGTTATAATTCACCCCTCCACTTT.